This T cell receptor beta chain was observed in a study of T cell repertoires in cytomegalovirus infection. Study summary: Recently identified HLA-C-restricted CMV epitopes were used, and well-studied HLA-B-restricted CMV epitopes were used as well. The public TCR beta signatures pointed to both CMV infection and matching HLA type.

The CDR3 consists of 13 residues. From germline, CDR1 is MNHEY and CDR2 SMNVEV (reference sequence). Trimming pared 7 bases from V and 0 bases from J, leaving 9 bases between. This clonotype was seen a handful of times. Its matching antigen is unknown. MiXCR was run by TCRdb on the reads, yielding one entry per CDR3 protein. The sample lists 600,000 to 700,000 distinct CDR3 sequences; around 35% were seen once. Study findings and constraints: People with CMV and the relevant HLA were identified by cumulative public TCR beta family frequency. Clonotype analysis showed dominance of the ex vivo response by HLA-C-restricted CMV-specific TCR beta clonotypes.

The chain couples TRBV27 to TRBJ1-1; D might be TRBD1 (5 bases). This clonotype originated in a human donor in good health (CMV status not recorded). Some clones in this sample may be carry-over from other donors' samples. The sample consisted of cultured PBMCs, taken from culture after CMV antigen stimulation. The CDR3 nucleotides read TGTGCCAGCATGGGGGGAATGAACACTGAAGCTTTCTTT. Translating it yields CASMGGMNTEAFF.